These 8 T cell receptor beta chains originate from one sample sequenced in a study of immune evolution from preneoplasia to lung adenocarcinoma. This table comes from immunoSEQ multiplex PCR, and its TCRdb copy is limited to in-frame clones, with some not included. Here the sample spans 20,000 to 25,000 clones, 75% being singletons. Sequenced material: FFPE invasive lung adenocarcinoma tissue. The receptor source for this set is a person aged 60 to 70 with lung adenocarcinoma.

This clone has a single count. This CDR3 is CASSLDAQETQYF. The CDR3 bases are TGCGCCAGCAGCTTGGACGCCCAAGAGACCCAGTACTTC. The V and J genes are TRBV5-1 and TRBJ2-5, with no clear D. Trimming removed 0 bases from V and 1 base from J, with 4 bases in between. Germline-derived CDR1 and CDR2 are SGHRS and YFSETQ. The CDR3 is 13 amino acids.

CDR3 sequence reads: CASSSWTHNQPQHF. The CDR3 DNA follows: TGTGCCAGTAGTTCATGGACGCATAATCAGCCCCAGCATTTT. The J gene is TRBJ1-5, the V gene TRBV19; D unclear. Trimming shortened V by 5 bases and J by 4 bases, and 12 bases separated the two germline ends. There are 14 residues in the CDR3. The germline V gene has CDR1 LNHDA and CDR2 SQIVND (reference sequence).

J is TRBJ1-1 and V is TRBV11-2, with 9 bases aligning to TRBD1. V lost 5 bases, J lost 5 bases, and 6 bases stayed unmatched. In germline, CDR1 is SGHAT, CDR2 FQNNGV. This CDR3 is 14 amino acids long. The DNA of the CDR3 is TGTGCCAGCAGCGAACAGGGGGCTGGGACTGAAGCTTTCTTT. It codes for CASSEQGAGTEAFF. Variable domain in full (rest from reference TRBV11-2 and TRBJ1-1): EAGVAQSPRYKIIEKRQSVAFWCNPISGHATLYWYQQILGQGPKLLIQFQNNGVVDDSQLPKDRFSAERLKGVDSTLKIQPAKLEDSAVYLCASSEQGAGTEAFFGQGTRLTVV.

This clone showed up just a few times. The J gene is TRBJ1-4, the V gene TRBV30, with D possibly TRBD1 on 5 matching bases. Germline CDR1 reads GTSNPN; CDR2 reads SVGIG (reference sequence). The V end was cut by 5 bases, the J end by 7 bases, with 11 bases between. This CDR3 spans 12 amino acids. CDR3: CAWGGTGEKLFF. CDR3 nucleotide sequence: TGTGCCTGGGGGGGGACGGGTGAAAAACTGTTTTTT. The full variable domain, with the rest looked up from reference TRBV30 and TRBJ1-4, is SQTIHQWPATLVQPVGSPLSLECTVEGTSNPNLYWYRQAAGRGLQLLFYSVGIGQISSEVPQNLSASRPQDRQFILSSKKLLLSDSGFYLCAWGGTGEKLFFGSGTQLSVL.

The V gene is TRBV19, the J gene TRBJ1-2; maybe TRBD1 (6 bases). The CDR3 contains 12 residues. Trimming cost V 5 bases and J 8 bases, with 12 bases left between them. Looked up from germline, CDR1 is LNHDA and CDR2 is SQIVND (reference sequence). In nucleotides, the CDR3 is TGTGCCAGTAGTGAGGGGGAAAGGGGCTACACCTTC. Protein sequence: CASSEGERGYTF.

The CDR3 coding sequence is TGCGCCAGCAGCCGAACAGGGGGCACGAACACCGGGGAGCTGTTTTTT. Translation gives CASSRTGGTNTGELFF. The chain combines TRBV4-1 with TRBJ2-2; TRBD1 matches at 9 bases. This CDR3 spans 16 amino acids. Germline V gene data show CDR1 as MGHRA and CDR2 as YSYEKL. V dropped 4 bases and J dropped 0; count of bases not matched to a gene: 3.

In this sample, this clone turned up once. Other DNA sequences of this sample code for an identical CDR3. This chain joins TRBV7-2 and TRBJ2-3; D is uncertain. The CDR3 is 12 amino acids. The germline CDR1 and CDR2 sequences are SGHTA and FQGNSA. V was clipped by 0 bases and J by 4 bases, with 2 bases between them. CDR3 DNA sequence: TGTGCCAGCAGCTTAGCGGCAGATACGCAGTATTTT. Amino acid sequence: CASSLAADTQYF.

This chain connects TRBV14 to TRBJ1-4; D gene uncertain. This CDR3 region has 13 residues. Germline V gives CDR1 SGHDN, CDR2 FVKESK. The germline V and J ends were trimmed by 0 bases and 10 bases, with 9 bases remaining between them. The chain's CDR3 is CASSQDLVGKLFF. The CDR3 DNA reads as TGTGCCAGCAGCCAAGATCTGGTCGGAAAACTGTTTTTT.